These 5 T cell receptor beta chains were all obtained from the same sample, sequenced in a study of type 1 regulatory T cells. For these receptors, no antigen is known. TCRdb redid the calling of the reads with MiXCR, one entry per CDR3 protein. The repertoire holds more than 60,000 distinct CDR3 sequences, almost 50% seen once, with about 2.1% in the top ten. Sequenced sample: cultured non-Tr1 T cells, either the whole culture or a sorted T cell fraction (not recorded which). The receptors derive from a human donor in good health.

This chain connects TRBV5-1 to TRBJ2-1; 7 bases match TRBD2. The germline V gene encodes CDR1 SGHRS and CDR2 YFSETQ. There are 15 residues in the CDR3. Losses at the gene ends were 0 bases for V and 1 base for J; bases not matched to a gene: 1. The CDR3 spells CASSLGGGSYNEQFF. The DNA for the CDR3 is TGCGCCAGCAGCTTGGGGGGGGGTTCCTACAATGAGCAGTTCTTC.

V is TRBV7-2 and J is TRBJ2-5; 12 bases align to TRBD2. With 4 bases clipped from V and 3 bases from J, the junction kept 3 bases outside the gene matches. This CDR3 is 15 amino acids long. The germline CDR1 and CDR2 sequences are SGHTA and FQGNSA. The DNA of the CDR3 is TGTGCCAGCAGCTCCCGGACTAGCGGGGAAGAGACCCAGTACTTC. Its protein is CASSSRTSGEETQYF.

In its sample, this clonotype was seen a few times. V is TRBV6-1 and J is TRBJ2-5; 9 nucleotides align to TRBD2. The germline V gene has CDR1 MNHNS and CDR2 SASEGT. This CDR3 region has 15 residues. With V trimmed by 4 bases and J by 5 bases, 8 bases remained unmatched. This CDR3 is CASSGGGVRRETQYF. The CDR3 DNA follows: TGTGCCAGCAGTGGCGGGGGGGTTCGTCGGGAGACCCAGTACTTC.

There are a few counts of this clonotype. The rearrangement joins TRBV27 to TRBJ2-7; D is perhaps TRBD2 (5 bases). The CDR3 runs to 14 residues. Germline values: CDR1 MNHEY, CDR2 SMNVEV (reference sequence). V lost 8 bases and J 2 bases, leaving 16 bases between the germline ends. The CDR3 region has the DNA TGTGCCAGCCGCGCGGTGGCGGGCACCTACGAGCAGTACTTC. Translated: CASRAVAGTYEQYF.

The gene calls are TRBV7-2 and TRBJ1-5; 7 nucleotides align to TRBD1. V was pared by 1 base and J by 1 base, with 1 base of the junction left unmatched. CDR1 is SGHTA and CDR2 is FQGNSA in the germline V gene. The CDR3 is 15 amino acids. The CDR3 loop reads CASSLEQGSNQPQHF. CDR3 bases: TGTGCCAGCAGCTTAGAACAGGGGAGCAATCAGCCCCAGCATTTT.